Sequencing of this TCR beta chain was carried out in a study of blood T cell repertoires in COVID-19. Only in-frame clones appear in the TCRdb table, and some are missing; sequencing was by immunoSEQ multiplex PCR. The top ten clones hold 2% to 2.5% of a sample with roughly 260,000 clones, approximately 90% of them seen once. This CDR3 comprises 16 residues. V gave up 0 bases and J gave up 1 base, with 9 bases separating them. Germline V lookup: CDR1 MNHEY, CDR2 SVGEGT. This sequence joins TRBV6-2 or TRBV6-3 and TRBJ2-2; no reliable D call. Sequenced input: peripheral blood. The clonotype was recovered from a woman aged 40 to 55 who had recovered from COVID-19. The CDR3 protein is CASSYSGTLNTGELFF. In nucleotides, the CDR3 is TGTGCCAGCAGTTACTCGGGCACCTTGAACACCGGGGAGCTGTTTTTT.